The next 26 T cell receptor beta chains were all read from a single sample in a study of OX40 agonist ivuxolimab in advanced cancers. TCRdb's table, derived via immunoSEQ multiplex PCR, lists solely in-frame clones and lacks some. The table has about 41,000 clones, more than 75% seen once. The sequences come from CD4+ or CD8+ T cells sorted from blood, collected in a trial of the OX40 agonist ivuxolimab. All receptors derive from an adult with an advanced solid tumor such as melanoma, head and neck, liver or kidney cancer.

This clone is medium-sized by share. J is TRBJ1-4 and V is TRBV27; D may be TRBD1 (6 bases). The germline CDR1 and CDR2 sequences are MNHEY and SMNVEV (reference sequence). V was cut by 5 bases and J by 8 bases, with 15 bases left in between. CDR3 length: 14 residues. CDR3 DNA sequence: TGTGCCAGCAGTCTGAACCGGGACACCGAAAAACTGTTTTTT. It codes for CASSLNRDTEKLFF.

V usage is TRBV28 and J usage is TRBJ1-4, with a possible D match to TRBD1 (5 bases). The CDR3 runs 16 residues. CDR1 MDHEN and CDR2 SYDVKM come from the germline V gene. With 7 bases removed from V and 8 bases from J, the gap between germline ends came to 23 bases. For the CDR3, the DNA is TGTGCCAGCATTAGAGGGTTGGCAGGGTCTGGAGAAAAACTGTTTTTT. Its translation: CASIRGLAGSGEKLFF.

The chain recombines TRBV6-5 with TRBJ2-7; weak D call: TRBD2 (5 bases). The CDR3 has 15 amino acids. Germline CDR1 reads MNHEY; CDR2 reads SVGAGI. The germline V and J ends were trimmed by 5 bases and 2 bases, with 16 bases remaining between them. CDR3 residues: CASSSREGRPYEQYF. The DNA of the CDR3 is TGTGCCAGCAGTAGTAGAGAGGGCCGCCCCTACGAGCAGTACTTC.

The chain links TRBV2 to TRBJ2-2, with TRBD1 matching 8 bases. Trimming removed 6 bases from V and 0 bases from J; junction bases left unmatched: 3. Germline values: CDR1 SNHLY, CDR2 FYNNEI. The CDR3 length is 15 residues. CDR3 region: CASRAGGANTGELFF. DNA for the CDR3: TGTGCCAGCAGGGCAGGGGGCGCGAACACCGGGGAGCTGTTTTTT.

This clone occurred once. The J gene is TRBJ2-7, the V gene TRBV6-5, with D tentatively TRBD2 (5 bases). CDR3 length: 15 amino acids. Germline CDR1 is MNHEY and CDR2 is SVGAGI. V dropped 8 bases and J dropped 3 bases, with 20 bases sitting between them. The CDR3: CASRLGYRGNYEQYF. The CDR3, as DNA: TGTGCCAGCCGCCTCGGGTATCGGGGTAACTACGAGCAGTACTTC.

V is TRBV2 and J is TRBJ1-6; no clear D gene. Per germline, CDR1 SNHLY and CDR2 FYNNEI. CDR3 length equals 12 residues. V was clipped by 2 bases and J by 11 bases, with 7 bases between them. CDR3 amino acids: CASSERRAPLHF. CDR3 in DNA: TGTGCCAGCAGTGAAAGGAGAGCACCCCTCCACTTT.

This chain uses TRBV28 with TRBJ1-2; D uncertain. The CDR3 has 12 amino acids. CDR1 and CDR2 from the germline V gene are MDHEN and SYDVKM. V lost 5 bases, J lost 4 bases, and 8 bases lay in between. CDR3 sequence: CASSTPPYGYTF. The CDR3 DNA follows: TGTGCCAGCAGTACACCTCCCTATGGCTACACCTTC.

The gene calls are TRBV28 and TRBJ2-1; 10 bases are shared with TRBD2. The germline V gene has CDR1 MDHEN and CDR2 SYDVKM. The CDR3 consists of 15 residues. Germline trimming cut 8 bases from V and 8 bases from J; bases unmatched to any gene: 12. CDR3 sequence: CASRSSGRGYDEQFF. CDR3 DNA sequence: TGTGCCAGCCGCTCAAGCGGGAGGGGTTACGATGAGCAGTTCTTC.

The chain carries TRBV2 and TRBJ2-3; D is ambiguous. Germline lookup yields CDR1 SNHLY and CDR2 FYNNEI. V was clipped by 5 bases and J by 0 bases, with 3 bases between them. CDR3 length: 12 amino acids. CDR3 coding DNA: TGTGCCAGCAGTAAGAGCACAGATACGCAGTATTTT. Its protein product is CASSKSTDTQYF.

The chain recombines TRBV5-1 with TRBJ2-7; no reliable D call. The CDR3 length is 14 residues. CDR1 and CDR2 from the germline V gene are SGHRS and YFSETQ. Trimming took off 4 bases at V and 2 bases at J, with 13 bases between the two ends. CDR3 in DNA: TGCGCCAGCAGCCTTCGAGGAGAGCCCTACGAGCAGTACTTC. Encoded protein: CASSLRGEPYEQYF.

The chain couples TRBV6-1 to TRBJ2-5, with D possibly being TRBD2 (6 bases). Looked up from germline, CDR1 is MNHNS and CDR2 is SASEGT. The CDR3 contains 13 residues. Deletions cut 6 bases from V and 5 bases from J, with 13 bases between. CDR3 coding DNA: TGTGCCAGCAGAGTCCCAGGAGGGGAGACCCAGTACTTC. Translating gives CASRVPGGETQYF.

This clone appeared a single time. The chain has TRBV11-2 and TRBJ2-5, with 9 nucleotides matching TRBD2. The length of the CDR3 is 17 residues. Germline lookup yields CDR1 SGHAT and CDR2 FQNNGV. With V trimmed by 2 bases and J by 4 bases, 11 bases remained unmatched. The CDR3 region is CASSLRAREGRRETQYF. CDR3 nucleotide sequence: TGTGCCAGCAGCTTAAGAGCGCGGGAGGGGAGGAGAGAGACCCAGTACTTC.

The gene calls are TRBV28 and TRBJ2-2, with D possibly TRBD1 on 6 matching bases. Trimming removed 6 bases from V and 9 bases from J, with 20 bases in between. Germline CDR1 reads MDHEN; CDR2 reads SYDVKM. CDR3 length: 15 residues. CDR3 protein: CASSPLGGKQWELFF. The CDR3 DNA reads TGTGCCAGCAGCCCGCTTGGGGGCAAACAGTGGGAGCTGTTTTTT.

The chain joins TRBV9 to TRBJ2-7, with 13 nucleotides matching TRBD2. V dropped 4 bases and J dropped 4; count of bases not matched to a gene: 5. This CDR3 region has 15 residues. Germline values: CDR1 SGDLS, CDR2 YYNGEE. The CDR3 sequence: CASSPRLAGGYEQYF. The DNA for the CDR3 is TGTGCCAGCAGCCCGCGACTAGCGGGAGGTTACGAGCAGTACTTC.

The chain recombines TRBV11-3 with TRBJ2-3, with 8 bases that match TRBD2. Germline V CDR1 and CDR2: SGHNT, YENEEA. CDR3 length equals 13 residues. Unmatched junction bases numbered 5, after V lost 1 base and J lost 11 bases. Here the CDR3 DNA reads TGTGCCAGCAGCTTAGTGAGCGGGAGTGAGCAGTATTTT. Its translation: CASSLVSGSEQYF.

This clone came up a few times. This chain links TRBV7-3 with TRBJ2-3; D is unclear. V was clipped by 5 bases and J by 3 bases, with 12 bases between them. CDR1 and CDR2 from the germline V gene are SGHTA and FQGTGA. This CDR3 spans 14 amino acids. CDR3 residues: CASSPGRSTDTQYF. For the CDR3, the DNA is TGTGCCAGCAGCCCCGGACGTTCGACAGATACGCAGTATTTT.

The chain couples TRBV15 to TRBJ2-5; D is perhaps TRBD2 (5 bases). The V end lost 1 base, the J end lost 5 bases, and 8 bases lay between the germline ends. The CDR3 sequence is 13 residues long. The germline CDR1 and CDR2 sequences are LNHNV and YYDKDF (reference sequence). The CDR3 nucleotides read TGTGCCACCAGCAGAGGCGGGCGGGAGACCCAGTACTTC. Translation: CATSRGGRETQYF.

This clone was counted only a few times. The chain combines TRBV30 with TRBJ1-1; 9 bases map to TRBD1. CDR1 GTSNPN and CDR2 SVGIG come from the germline V gene (reference sequence). The CDR3 contains 12 residues. Germline trimming cut 4 bases from V and 8 bases from J; bases unmatched to any gene: 5. In DNA form, the CDR3 reads TGTGCCTGGATGACGGGACAGGGAGAAGCTTTCTTT. Translating it yields CAWMTGQGEAFF.

The chain couples TRBV19 to TRBJ2-1; TRBD2 agrees at 9 bases. J was trimmed by 3 bases and V by 3 bases; bases with no gene match: 6. CDR1 is LNHDA, CDR2 SQIVND, per germline (reference sequence). The length of the CDR3 is 16 residues. The CDR3 coding sequence is TGTGCCAGTAGTATCTTCCCGACTAGCGGCTACAATGAGCAGTTCTTC. It specifies CASSIFPTSGYNEQFF.

The chain has TRBV28 and TRBJ2-7; D remains unclear. The V gene lost 4 bases and the J gene lost 3 bases, with 4 bases spanning the gap. Per germline, CDR1 MDHEN and CDR2 SYDVKM. The CDR3 is made up of 11 amino acids. CDR3 sequence reads: CASSWGYEQYF. DNA of the CDR3: TGTGCCAGCAGTTGGGGCTACGAGCAGTACTTC. Together with reference TRBV28 and TRBJ2-7, the CDR3 gives the full variable domain: DVKVTQSSRYLVKRTGEKVFLECVQDMDHENMFWYRQDPGLGLRLIYFSYDVKMKEKGDIPEGYSVSREKKERFSLILESASTNQTSMYLCASSWGYEQYFGPGTRLTVT.

The rearrangement links TRBV7-9 to TRBJ2-5; D is perhaps TRBD2 (5 bases). Trimming shortened V by 1 base and J by 1 base, and 10 bases separated the two germline ends. Germline CDR1 is SEHNR and CDR2 is FQNEAQ (reference sequence). The CDR3 contains 15 residues. The CDR3 coding sequence is TGTGCCAGCAGCTTAGGCCGGGATACCCAAGAGACCCAGTACTTC. This gives the protein CASSLGRDTQETQYF.

The J gene is TRBJ2-1, the V gene TRBV6-5; tentative D call: TRBD1 (5 bases). This CDR3 region has 15 residues. From germline, CDR1 is MNHEY and CDR2 SVGAGI. The germline V and J ends were trimmed by 2 bases and 9 bases, with 17 bases remaining between them. CDR3 loop: CASSYLPQGRSEQFF. CDR3 nucleotides: TGTGCCAGCAGTTACCTTCCCCAGGGCCGATCTGAGCAGTTCTTC.

The chain couples TRBV27 to TRBJ1-5; D is unclear. This CDR3 contains 13 residues. The V gene lost 2 bases and the J gene lost 4 bases, with 6 bases spanning the gap. From germline, CDR1 is MNHEY and CDR2 SMNVEV (reference sequence). CDR3 coding DNA: TGTGCCAGCAGTTTACGACGAAATCAGCCCCAGCATTTT. This encodes CASSLRRNQPQHF.

This clone was recorded once. The J gene is TRBJ1-5, the V gene TRBV7-2, with a tentative D call TRBD1 (6 bases). This CDR3 is built from 15 residues. Germline V gene data show CDR1 as SGHTA and CDR2 as FQGNSA. Trimming left V 2 bases short and J 7 bases short, with 15 bases between. The CDR3 region is CASSLLGGAEQPQHF. The CDR3 DNA follows: TGTGCCAGCAGCTTATTGGGGGGCGCGGAACAGCCCCAGCATTTT.

The chain combines TRBV29-1 with TRBJ2-3; a weak D match, TRBD1 (6 bases). Trimming left V 6 bases short and J 3 bases short, with 13 bases between. The germline V gene encodes CDR1 SQVTM and CDR2 ANQGSEA. The CDR3 has 13 amino acids. This CDR3 reads CSVKTGWTDTQYF. The CDR3, as DNA: TGCAGCGTCAAGACAGGTTGGACAGATACGCAGTATTTT.

This chain joins TRBV15 and TRBJ2-1, with TRBD2 identical over 7 bases. The CDR3 has 15 residues. J gave up 5 bases and V 4 bases, and 8 bases lay outside the gene matches. Germline CDR1 and CDR2: LNHNV and YYDKDF (reference sequence). CDR3 bases: TGTGCCACCAGCATGGGAGTAGCGGGTGACAATGAGCAGTTCTTC. Protein: CATSMGVAGDNEQFF.